Sequencing of this T cell receptor beta chain was carried out in a study of CD8+ T cells in alopecia areata (dated by TCRdb to 2016 to 2018). Some background on the complete study: The treated patients took part in an open-label pilot trial in which moderate-to-severe alopecia areata was treated with oral tofacitinib at 5 to 10 mg twice daily. Tofacitinib was administered for 6 to 18 months, and 6 months of follow-up off drug were then conducted to assess delayed response and recurrence. In treated patients, disease severity was measured using the SALT score, which gives the percentage of scalp surface area affected. High-throughput TCRbeta sequencing was used to examine T cell clonal expansion in alopecia areata in both the C3H/HeJ mouse model and human patients. On the human side, TCRbeta sequencing was run on scalp tissue and on sorted CD4+ and CD8+ peripheral blood T cells from healthy controls and from alopecia areata patients with either patchy or totalis/universalis disease. Biopsies were taken from tofacitinib-treated patients at baseline and again at 4 and 24 weeks into treatment, and several of those patients also had a later scalp biopsy. Scalp clonality was compared among normal scalp (n=4), patchy alopecia areata scalp (n=8), and alopecia totalis/universalis scalp (n=8). RNA came from the PAXgene miRNA kit for fixed scalp, the miRNeasy kit for PBMCs, and the RNeasy kit for mouse skin. immunoSEQ multiplex PCR using 35 Vbeta forward primers and 13 Jbeta reverse primers was used to amplify TCRbeta CDR3 regions. What the work shows at the level of the full study, not this receptor alone: Shared TCR sequences between patients were less evident than in mice, which may be partly attributable to HLA diversity in the patient population. Compared with normal scalp, lesional scalp had higher clonality and more expanded CD8+ clones, particularly in alopecia totalis/universalis, a pattern that suggests antigenic drive. During tofacitinib treatment, many expanded lesional clones remained in scalp and blood, and this persistence may partly explain relapse after treatment is stopped. Tofacitinib significantly lowered scalp clonality and the number of expanded CD8+ clones among the top 100 scalp clones. Scalp TCR repertoire analysis is complicated because resident alphabeta T cells in normal human skin are also sequenced, whereas mouse skin is dominated by gammadelta T cells. Because the treated cohort was small and included a single nonresponder, larger studies are needed to assess links between baseline CD8+ expansion and response.

Interpreted using the paper, the treatment or condition label stands for: oral pan-JAK inhibitor, 5-10 mg twice daily. Lesional scalp punch biopsies and peripheral blood were collected from alopecia areata patients. PBMCs were separated by density centrifugation and stained for CD3, CD4 and CD8, after which CD4+ and CD8+ T cells were sorted on a FACSAria. The library was produced with the immunoSEQ multiplex PCR assay. RNA was extracted from all samples and reverse transcribed into cDNA, which served as template for TCR sequencing. First-strand cDNA was synthesized using SuperScript III with a 2:1 mix of oligo-dT and random hexamers. Amplification bias was assessed with a synthetic immune receptor repertoire, and residual bias was removed computationally. Under the source paper's analysis protocol: Raw reads were preprocessed to remove errors, and CDR3 was defined according to IMGT conventions as the region from the conserved cysteine to phenylalanine. To get clonality, Shannon entropy was normalized by log2 of the number of productive unique TCRs and the result was subtracted from 1. Scalp TCRbeta sequences were cross-referenced with sorted blood CD4 and CD8 repertoires so that the CD4 or CD8 identity of scalp clones could be inferred. TCRdb retrieved this table from immuneACCESS and kept in-frame rearrangements only. Not all clones are present; in checked studies, unresolved V genes account for under half, and no reason is known for the remainder. The V and J calls and clone size are taken from that table; D and trimming were inferred from the DNA. The sample profile shows 200,000 to 250,000 clones; roughly 40% of them were found once. The ten largest clones add up to around 2.5% of the sample.

This clone was seen only a few times. Its antigen remains undetermined. No much larger clone exists at a distance of one base, and base qualities are not known. The sequence came from a human donor with alopecia areata. The starting material was CD4+ T cells sorted from blood, obtained at approximately week 36, from a patient treated with tofacitinib.

The nucleotides read TGTGCCTGGAGTAAGGAATTCAGCTCCTACAATGAGCAGTTCTTC. Its coded protein is CAWSKEFSSYNEQFF. The chain was built from TRBV30 and TRBJ2-1, with no reliable assignment of the D segment. Reading from cysteine to phenylalanine, the CDR3 counts 15 amino acids. Just CDR3 DNA is preserved here, 45 bases in frame from base 1. Trimming at the junction amounts to 2 bases on V and 0 bases on J, and the germline ends lie 11 bases apart. The germline V gene (reference sequence) provides CDR1 GTSNPN and CDR2 SVGIG.